Following are 5 T cell receptor beta chains from one sample sequenced in a study of control samples from healthy donors and cancer patients (dated by TCRdb to 2020 to 2021). Library creation used the immunoSEQ multiplex PCR assay. The table comes from immuneACCESS by way of TCRdb, which keeps in-frame sequences with V and J called. Part of the clones is missing from these tables; in studies checked, under half for an unresolved V gene and the rest for unknown reasons. For this sample the table gives around 190,000 clones, of which around nine tenths were detected only once. Just over 1.4% of the sample lies in the top ten. The sample comprised blood. These receptors were obtained from a man younger than 45 in good health.

The rearrangement joins TRBV6-5 to TRBJ2-2; 7 bases map to TRBD2. This CDR3 spans 14 amino acids. V was clipped by 8 bases and J by 1 base; unmatched bases: 4. Germline assignment: CDR1 MNHEY and CDR2 SVGAGI. CDR3: CASGEGGNTGELFF. The CDR3, as DNA: TGTGCCAGCGGGGAGGGAGGGAACACCGGGGAGCTGTTTTTT.

The V gene is TRBV12-5, the J gene TRBJ1-6, with 7 bases fitting TRBD1. The CDR3 loop spans 19 amino acids. The junction had 19 bases not matched to a gene; V was cut back by 6 bases and J by 5 bases. CDR1 is LGHNT and CDR2 is FRNRAP in the germline V gene. DNA for the CDR3: TGTGCTAGTGGCCGACGCCTACTTGACAGGGAGATAGATAATTCACCCCTCCACTTT. Protein product: CASGRRLLDREIDNSPLHF.

The sample holds one count of this clone. The rearrangement uses TRBV6-4 and TRBJ2-1; weak D call: TRBD2 (5 bases). There are 16 residues in the CDR3. V was cut by 0 bases and J by 2 bases, with 11 bases left in between. Per germline, CDR1 MRHNA and CDR2 SNTAGT. Written as DNA, the CDR3 is TGTGCCAGCAGTGACTCGATCCTAGCCCCCTACAATGAGCAGTTCTTC. As protein: CASSDSILAPYNEQFF.

The chain is built from TRBV2 and TRBJ1-3; a possible D gene is TRBD1 (6 bases). The CDR3 is 12 amino acids. Germline CDR1 and CDR2: SNHLY and FYNNEI. The V end lost 8 bases, the J end lost 3 bases, and 8 bases lay between the germline ends. The CDR3 here is CASRGGGNTIYF. CDR3 bases: TGTGCCAGCCGAGGGGGTGGAAACACCATATATTTT.

The chain combines TRBV19 with TRBJ2-2; D remains unclear. This CDR3 has 14 amino acids. V was cut by 5 bases and J by 5 bases, with 12 bases left in between. Germline CDR1 is LNHDA and CDR2 is SQIVND (reference sequence). CDR3 in amino acids: CASSFGQATGELFF. Here the CDR3 DNA reads TGTGCCAGTAGTTTTGGGCAGGCAACCGGGGAGCTGTTTTTT.